This T cell receptor beta chain was observed in a study of T cells after yellow fever vaccination. Study context: SMART-Seq v4 Ultra Low Input handled preparation of low-cell-number fractions.

Notes on the study in general: Clonotypes appearing in both CD4 and CD8 compartments existed, and their share was small.

On this clonotype itself: What it recognizes is unknown.

In making TCR cDNA, 5'RACE template switching added a universal primer site and UMIs to it. TCRdb used MiXCR to reprocess the 5' RACE reads, holding one entry per CDR3 protein. Of 350,000 to 450,000 distinct CDR3 sequences listed, 18% are singletons. The germline V gene encodes CDR1 SGDLS and CDR2 YYNGEE. V lost 9 bases to trimming and J lost 1 base, with 16 bases between them. This CDR3 is built from 14 residues. This chain connects TRBV9 to TRBJ2-5; D gene ambiguous. Specimen: PBMCs, collected before the yellow fever booster vaccination. This clonotype was sampled from a man in his late teens or twenties who received the YFV17D yellow fever vaccine. The CDR3, as DNA: TGTGCCATCCCGCCAAGGCAGTCCCAAGAGACCCAGTACTTC. It codes for CAIPPRQSQETQYF.